The entry below describes one T cell receptor beta chain. This clonotype was observed many times. Its specific antigen is unknown. Relative to the germline gene, one junction end is altered; a read error may explain this. This entry comes from a study of T cells in Graves' hyperthyroidism and ophthalmopathy (dated by TCRdb to the late 2010s). With respect to the entire study: Peripheral blood was sampled at the time of initial diagnosis, prior to any treatment. TCR V-J signatures able to tell the groups apart were searched for in a discovery cohort of 90 to 100 patients, of whom over 40 had Graves' ophthalmopathy and about 60 had stable Graves' hyperthyroidism. An independent validation cohort of under 20 hyperthyroidism patients and about 15 patients who later progressed to ophthalmopathy tested prospective prediction of ophthalmopathy. The 100 or so discovery patients were randomly divided into training and test sets at a 7:3 ratio. In six Graves' hyperthyroidism patients, the study also compared T-cell repertoires from thyroid tissue with T-cell repertoires from blood. After sampling, hyperthyroidism patients received methimazole starting at 30 mg daily, and ophthalmopathy patients received high-dose intravenous methylprednisolone. TCR Vbeta CDR3 sequencing of some 140 peripheral blood samples (over 40 ophthalmopathy, 70 to 85 hyperthyroidism and approximately 17 progressor patients) is reported in the paper. The study at large found these results: Blood samples also contained most of the expanded thyroid clonotypes (frequency above 0.001), which suggests that blood repertoires may reflect thyroid immune responses. In validation, the model predicted progression to ophthalmopathy with approximately 71% sensitivity and over 72% specificity, a median of 6.5 months before onset. A model built on a 13 V-J signature distinguished ophthalmopathy from stable hyperthyroidism, reaching 85% to 90% sensitivity and around 81% specificity in cross-validation and 80%/75% in testing. No statistical method was used to set the sample size in advance, and investigators knew the group allocation.

A patient counted as having stable Graves' hyperthyroidism if no progression to ophthalmopathy occurred over 18 months of follow-up. Hyperthyroidism patients were newly diagnosed, with disease duration under 2 months, and aged 18 to 65 years. The study excluded patients with uncontrolled infections, other autoimmune diseases, pregnancy or lactation. Diagnoses were based on clinical symptoms, serum thyroxine and TRAb, thyroid ultrasound and orbital computed tomography. PBMCs were isolated from about 10 ml of fresh peripheral blood by Ficoll-Paque density gradient centrifugation. Total RNA was extracted using Trizol reagent, and RNA quality was assessed on an Agilent 2100 Bioanalyzer. The TCR beta CDR3 regions were amplified from RNA transcripts. The first round of RT-PCR for the TCR CDR3 was performed with the HTBI primer set and the Qiagen OneStep RT-PCR kit. A second multiplex PCR round built the libraries, followed by size selection and purification. The libraries were sequenced on an Illumina HiSeq2000 using paired-end 100 bp reads. As for the original processing: Raw data were processed with SOAPnuke, discarding reads with adapters, uncalled bases, mean Phred below 15, or no exact constant-primer or identifier match. COPE v1.2.5 was used to merge the high-quality paired reads, and each unique nucleotide sequence was defined as a clonotype. Clonotypes were aligned to IMGT TRBV, TRBD and TRBJ reference segments using MiTCR v1.1. Only V-J combinations with frequency above 0.0001, covering about 99% of repertoires, were analysed. The TCS score was defined as the ratio of F50 (clonal expansion) to E x V (chaos), calculated using BLOSUM62-based TCRdist between CDR3 peptides within each V-J. Welch's t-statistics and random forest reduced several hundred V-J features to fewer than 15, which were used in a naive Bayes classifier (R e1071). The public sequencing data were trimmed at Q25 with fastp and processed into clonotypes with MiXCR by TCRdb, which kept only in-frame beta chains. Rows with a matching CDR3 protein are joined into one entry that keeps the most common DNA and genes. The V and J calls shown here were made by TCRdb, not taken from the authors' results. Recorded for this sample are 450,000 to 600,000 distinct CDR3 sequences; 14% of them occurred a single time. The top ten clones comprise approximately 15% of the sample.

The germline V gene sets CDR1 to SGHRS and CDR2 to YFSETQ. The CDR3 runs 15 amino acids, cysteine and phenylalanine included. Only CDR3 DNA remains: 45 bases, in frame from the first base. In this chain, TRBV5-1 is recombined with TRBJ2-5; 14 bases in between match TRBD2. The source material was blood. The source is a woman between 35 and 50 years old with Graves' hyperthyroidism. The DNA sequence is given as TGTGCCAGCAGCCCAGGACTAGCGGGAGGAGAGACCCAGTACTTC. It specifies CASSPGLAGGETQYF.